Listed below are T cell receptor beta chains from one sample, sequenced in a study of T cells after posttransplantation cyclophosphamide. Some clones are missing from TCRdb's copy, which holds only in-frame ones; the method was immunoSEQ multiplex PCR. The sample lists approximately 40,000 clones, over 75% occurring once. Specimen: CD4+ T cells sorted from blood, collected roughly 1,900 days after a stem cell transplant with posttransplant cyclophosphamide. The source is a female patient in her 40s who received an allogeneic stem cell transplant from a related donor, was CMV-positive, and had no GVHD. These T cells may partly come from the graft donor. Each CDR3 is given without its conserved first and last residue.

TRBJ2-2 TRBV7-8 ASSLRGSRDLTGELF
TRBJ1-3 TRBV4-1 ASSQLGQGQRNTIY
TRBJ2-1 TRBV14 ASSQDLAGGLYNEQF
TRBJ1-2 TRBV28 ASSLPRHGLFYGYT
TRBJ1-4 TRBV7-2 ASSLVAGTGGEKLF
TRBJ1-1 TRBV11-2 ASSFSPNTEAF
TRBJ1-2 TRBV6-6 ASRRQGEEAGYT
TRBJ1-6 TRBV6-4 ASTTGNRRPPNGTPLH
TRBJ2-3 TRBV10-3 ATGTGTDTQY
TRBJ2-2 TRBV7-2 ASTPGVGELF
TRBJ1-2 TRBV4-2 ASSRDRGDYGYT
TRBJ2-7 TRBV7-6 ASSLRRTGQETYEQY
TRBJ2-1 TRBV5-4 ASSSPSGGPSSYNEQF
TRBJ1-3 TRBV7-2 ASSPGTSSSGNTIY
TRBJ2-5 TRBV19 ASSTGLRVTQETQY
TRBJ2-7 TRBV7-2 ASSLAGGALYEQY
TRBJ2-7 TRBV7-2 ASTRTGMVYEQY
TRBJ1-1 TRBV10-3 AISEPRSTEAF
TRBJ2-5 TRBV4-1 ASSQAVLRETQY
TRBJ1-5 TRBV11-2 ASSEQGADQPQH
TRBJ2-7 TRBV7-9 ASSPREGRVPYEQY
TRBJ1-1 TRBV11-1 ASTTWGGTEAF
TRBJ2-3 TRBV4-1 ASSQLGLHPDTQY
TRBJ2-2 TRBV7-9 ASVRWASDTGELF
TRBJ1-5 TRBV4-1 ASSQEGQGGQPQH
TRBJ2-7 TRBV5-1 ASSLVLGGISYEQY
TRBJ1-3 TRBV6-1 ASSEIQGSTSGNTIY
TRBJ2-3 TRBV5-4 ASSFYRGRGTDTQY
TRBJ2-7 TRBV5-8 ASSFSEQY
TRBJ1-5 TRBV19 ASSLRGTGSNQPQH
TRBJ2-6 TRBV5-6 ASSSLTGTGANVLT
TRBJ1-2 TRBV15 ATSRIGGMGYT
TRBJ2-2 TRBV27 ASSFTGTGFYTGELF
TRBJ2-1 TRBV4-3 ASSQVQGGNEQF